The 5 T cell receptor beta chains below come from one sample, sequenced in a study of identical twins (dated by TCRdb to 2015 to 2016). The library was built by means of 5' RACE. Reads for this sample came from an Illumina HiSeq 2000. TCRdb reran the public reads through fastp at Q25 and MiXCR, keeping productive beta chains. Entries are consolidated by CDR3 protein sequence, retaining the most common genes and DNA. This sample gives 280,000 or so distinct CDR3 sequences in total; approximately 8.5% of them show up just once. In total, the top ten clones hold 2.1% of the sample. The sample also formed part of further work on yellow fever vaccine responses in identical twins.

The sample consisted of memory (CD45RO+) T cells sorted from blood. Taken with the paper, the label for cell subset or site translates to: CD45RO+ enriched T cells. Receptors were obtained from a woman aged 18-29 years in good health.

The sample holds a few counts of this clonotype. The gene calls are TRBV9 and TRBJ2-3, with 12 positions matching TRBD2. This CDR3 spans 17 amino acids. V was pared by 3 bases and J by 2 bases, with 7 bases of the junction left unmatched. Germline CDR1 and CDR2: SGDLS and YYNGEE. The CDR3 region is CASSATTSGGPTDTQYF. The DNA for the CDR3 is TGTGCCAGCAGCGCCACGACTAGCGGGGGCCCCACAGATACGCAGTATTTT.

The V and J genes are TRBV5-6 and TRBJ1-1; D is undetermined. The CDR3 has 13 residues. V lost 4 bases and J lost 6, with 13 bases in between. CDR1 is SGHDT and CDR2 is YYEEEE in the germline V gene. The CDR3 DNA sequence: TGTGCCAGCAGCCCCCTAGGTGTCCCTGAAGCTTTCTTT. Translating gives CASSPLGVPEAFF.

This chain joins TRBV6-2 or TRBV6-3 and TRBJ2-7; a weak D match, TRBD2 (6 bases). Germline CDR1 reads MNHEY; CDR2 reads SVGEGT. The CDR3 runs 15 residues. V lost 7 bases, J lost 1 base, and 17 bases lay in between. CDR3 protein: CASNTPARGSYEQYF. The CDR3 nucleotides read TGTGCCAGCAATACACCGGCCCGGGGGTCCTACGAGCAGTACTTC.

In its sample, this clonotype was seen many times. The chain joins TRBV4-1 to TRBJ1-3; D unresolved. CDR3 length: 15 residues. The V gene's germline CDR1 is MGHRA and CDR2 YSYEKL. V lost 1 base and J lost 3, with 10 bases in between. The CDR3, as DNA: TGCGCCAGCAGCCAAGCACTACTGGGTGGAAACACCATATATTTT. Its protein is CASSQALLGGNTIYF.

V usage is TRBV12-3 or TRBV12-4 and J usage is TRBJ2-3, with 7 bases identical to TRBD1. V lost 2 bases to trimming and J lost 3 bases; unmatched junction nucleotides: 14. The CDR3 spans 18 residues. The CDR3 DNA follows: TGTGCCAGCAGTTTAACTCCGGGACGGACAGGAGGTACAGATACGCAGTATTTT. As protein: CASSLTPGRTGGTDTQYF.